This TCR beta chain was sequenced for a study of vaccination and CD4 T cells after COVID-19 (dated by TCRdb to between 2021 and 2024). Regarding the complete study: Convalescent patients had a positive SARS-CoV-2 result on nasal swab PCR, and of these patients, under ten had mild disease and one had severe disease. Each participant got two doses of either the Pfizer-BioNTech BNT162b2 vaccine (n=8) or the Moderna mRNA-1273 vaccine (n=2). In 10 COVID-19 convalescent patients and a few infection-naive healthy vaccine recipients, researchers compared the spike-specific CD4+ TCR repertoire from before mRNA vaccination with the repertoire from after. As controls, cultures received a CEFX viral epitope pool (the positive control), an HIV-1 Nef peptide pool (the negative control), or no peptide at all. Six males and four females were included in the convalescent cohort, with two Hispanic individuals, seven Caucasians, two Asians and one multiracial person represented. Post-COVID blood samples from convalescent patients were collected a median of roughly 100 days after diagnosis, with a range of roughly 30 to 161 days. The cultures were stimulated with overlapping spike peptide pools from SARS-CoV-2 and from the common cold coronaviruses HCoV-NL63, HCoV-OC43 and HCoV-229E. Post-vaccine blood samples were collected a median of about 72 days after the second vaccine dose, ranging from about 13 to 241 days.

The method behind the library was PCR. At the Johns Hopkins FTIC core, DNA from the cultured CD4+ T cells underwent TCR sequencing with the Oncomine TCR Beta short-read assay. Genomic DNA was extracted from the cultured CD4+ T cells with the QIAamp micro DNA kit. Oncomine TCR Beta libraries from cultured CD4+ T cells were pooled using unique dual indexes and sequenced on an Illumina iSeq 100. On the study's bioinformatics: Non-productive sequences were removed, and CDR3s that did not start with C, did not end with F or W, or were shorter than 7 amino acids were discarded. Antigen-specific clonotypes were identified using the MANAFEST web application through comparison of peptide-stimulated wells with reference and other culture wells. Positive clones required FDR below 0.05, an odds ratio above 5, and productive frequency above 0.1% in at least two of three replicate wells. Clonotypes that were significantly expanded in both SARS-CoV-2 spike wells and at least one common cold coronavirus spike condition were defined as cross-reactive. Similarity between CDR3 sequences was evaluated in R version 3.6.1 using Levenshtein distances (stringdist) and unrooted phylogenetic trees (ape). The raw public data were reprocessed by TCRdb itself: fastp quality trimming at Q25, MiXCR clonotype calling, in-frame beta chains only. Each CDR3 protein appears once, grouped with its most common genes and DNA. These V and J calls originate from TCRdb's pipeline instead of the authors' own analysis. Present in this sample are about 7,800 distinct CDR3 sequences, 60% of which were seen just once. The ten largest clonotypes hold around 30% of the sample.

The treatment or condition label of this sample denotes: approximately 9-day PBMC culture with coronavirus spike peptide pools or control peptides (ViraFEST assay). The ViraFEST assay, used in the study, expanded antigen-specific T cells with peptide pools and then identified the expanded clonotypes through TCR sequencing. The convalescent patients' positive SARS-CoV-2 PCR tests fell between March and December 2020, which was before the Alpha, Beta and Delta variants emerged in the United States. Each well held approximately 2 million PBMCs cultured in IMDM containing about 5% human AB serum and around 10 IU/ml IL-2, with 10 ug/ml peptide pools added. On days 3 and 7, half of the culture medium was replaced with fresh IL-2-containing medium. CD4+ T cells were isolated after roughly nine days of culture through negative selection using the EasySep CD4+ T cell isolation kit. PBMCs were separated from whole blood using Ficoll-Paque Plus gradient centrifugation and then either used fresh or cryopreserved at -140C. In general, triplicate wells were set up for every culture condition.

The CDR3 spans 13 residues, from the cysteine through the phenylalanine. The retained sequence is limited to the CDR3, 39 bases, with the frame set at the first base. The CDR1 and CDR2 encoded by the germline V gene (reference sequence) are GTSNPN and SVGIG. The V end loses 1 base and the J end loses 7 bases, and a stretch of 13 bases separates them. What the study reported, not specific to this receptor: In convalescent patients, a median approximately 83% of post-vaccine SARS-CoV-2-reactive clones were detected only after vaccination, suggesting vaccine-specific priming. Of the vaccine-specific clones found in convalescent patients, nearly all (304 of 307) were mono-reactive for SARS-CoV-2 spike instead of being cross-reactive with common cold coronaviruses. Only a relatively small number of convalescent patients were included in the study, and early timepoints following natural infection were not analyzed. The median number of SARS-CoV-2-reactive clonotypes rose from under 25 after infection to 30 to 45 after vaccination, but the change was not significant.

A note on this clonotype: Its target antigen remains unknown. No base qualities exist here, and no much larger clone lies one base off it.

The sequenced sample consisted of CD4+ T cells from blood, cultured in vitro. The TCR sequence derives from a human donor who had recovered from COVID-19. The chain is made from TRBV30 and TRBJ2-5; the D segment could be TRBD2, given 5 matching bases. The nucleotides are TGTGCCTGGAGTGCGGGATCTCCGGGGACCCAGTACTTC. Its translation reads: CAWSAGSPGTQYF.